The clone carrying this T cell receptor beta chain appeared once. Per the germline V gene, CDR1 is ENHRY and CDR2 is SYGVKD. V lost 2 bases, J lost 3 bases, and 14 bases lay in between. The CDR3 totals 15 residues. The sample is drawn from a study of T cell changes during pregnancy in multiple sclerosis. TCRdb's copy holds only in-frame clones and misses some; the assay was immunoSEQ multiplex PCR. Found here are 40,000 or so clones, 70% to 90% of them singletons; the top ten hold around 4.1%. This specimen was CD8+ T cells from peripheral blood mononuclear cells, taken in the first trimester of pregnancy. The chain has TRBV10-3 and TRBJ2-7; D may be TRBD2 (6 bases). The TCR originated in a female donor with multiple sclerosis, enrolled in a pregnancy study. Here the CDR3 reads CAISEGGGLNYEQYF. The CDR3 nucleotides read TGTGCCATCAGTGAGGGTGGGGGACTCAACTACGAGCAGTACTTC.